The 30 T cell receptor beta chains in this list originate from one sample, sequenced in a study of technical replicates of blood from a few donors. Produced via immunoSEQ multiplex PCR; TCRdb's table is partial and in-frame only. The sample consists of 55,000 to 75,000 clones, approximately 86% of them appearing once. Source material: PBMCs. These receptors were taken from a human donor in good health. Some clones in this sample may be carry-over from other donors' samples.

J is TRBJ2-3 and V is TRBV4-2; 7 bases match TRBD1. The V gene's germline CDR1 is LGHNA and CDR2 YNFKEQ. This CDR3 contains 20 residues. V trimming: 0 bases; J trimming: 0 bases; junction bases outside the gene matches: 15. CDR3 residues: CASSQDLQGLVGASTDTQYF. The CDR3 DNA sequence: TGTGCCAGCAGCCAAGACTTACAGGGGTTAGTAGGAGCTAGCACAGATACGCAGTATTTT.

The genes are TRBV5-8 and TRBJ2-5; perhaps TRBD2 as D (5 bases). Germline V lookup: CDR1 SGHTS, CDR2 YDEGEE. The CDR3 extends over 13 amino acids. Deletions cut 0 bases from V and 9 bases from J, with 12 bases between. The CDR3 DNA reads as TGTGCCAGCAGCTTGGAGTATAAGGGAGCCCAGTACTTC. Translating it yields CASSLEYKGAQYF. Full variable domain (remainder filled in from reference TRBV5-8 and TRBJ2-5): EAGVTQSPTHLIKTRGQQATLRCSPISGHTSVYWYQQALGLGLQFLLWYDEGEERNRGNFPPRFSGRQFPNYSSELNVNALELEDSALYLCASSLEYKGAQYFGPGTRLLVL.

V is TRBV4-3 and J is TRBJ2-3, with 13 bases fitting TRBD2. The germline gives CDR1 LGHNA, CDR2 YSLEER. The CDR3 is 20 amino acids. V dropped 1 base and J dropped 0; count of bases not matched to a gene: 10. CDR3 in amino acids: CASSQALTSGGTTSTDTQYF. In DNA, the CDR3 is TGCGCCAGCAGCCAAGCGCTGACTAGCGGGGGGACAACTAGCACAGATACGCAGTATTTT.

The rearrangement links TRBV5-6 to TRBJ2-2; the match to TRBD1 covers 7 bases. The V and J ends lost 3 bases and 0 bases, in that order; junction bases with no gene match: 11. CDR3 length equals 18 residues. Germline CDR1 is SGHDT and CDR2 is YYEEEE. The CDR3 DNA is TGTGCCAGCAGCTGGCCCCGGGGACAGCGTGCGAACACCGGGGAGCTGTTTTTT. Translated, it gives CASSWPRGQRANTGELFF.

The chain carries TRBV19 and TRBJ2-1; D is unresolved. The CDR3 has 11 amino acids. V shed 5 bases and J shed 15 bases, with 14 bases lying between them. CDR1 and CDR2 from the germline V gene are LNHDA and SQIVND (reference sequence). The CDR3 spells CASSGPIKPFF. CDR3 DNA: TGTGCCAGTAGTGGGCCAATAAAGCCGTTCTTC.

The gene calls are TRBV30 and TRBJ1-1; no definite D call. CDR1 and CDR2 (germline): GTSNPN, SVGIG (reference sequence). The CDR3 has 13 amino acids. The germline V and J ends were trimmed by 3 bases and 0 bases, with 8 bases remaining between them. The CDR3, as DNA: TGTGCCTGGAGAAATAACATGAACACTGAAGCTTTCTTT. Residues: CAWRNNMNTEAFF.

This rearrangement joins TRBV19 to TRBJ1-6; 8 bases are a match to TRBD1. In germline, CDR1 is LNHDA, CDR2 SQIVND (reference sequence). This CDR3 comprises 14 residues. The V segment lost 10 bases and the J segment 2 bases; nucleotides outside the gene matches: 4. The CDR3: CATTGGTYNSPLHF. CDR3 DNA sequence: TGTGCCACAACAGGGGGGACCTATAATTCACCCCTCCACTTT.

CDR3 amino acids: CAWSGKLAYYEQYF. The DNA for the CDR3 is TGTGCCTGGAGTGGTAAACTAGCCTACTACGAGCAGTACTTC. This chain links TRBV30 with TRBJ2-7, with D perhaps matching TRBD2 (6 bases). Germline-derived CDR1 and CDR2 are GTSNPN and SVGIG (reference sequence). V was pared by 1 base and J by 3 bases, with 13 bases between. The CDR3 covers 14 residues.

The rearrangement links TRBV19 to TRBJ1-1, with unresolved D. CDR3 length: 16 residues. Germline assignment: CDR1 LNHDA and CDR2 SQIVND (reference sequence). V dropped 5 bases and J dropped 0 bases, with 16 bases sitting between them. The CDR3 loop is CASSPSHISMNTEAFF. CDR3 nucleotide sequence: TGTGCCAGTAGTCCCTCCCACATCTCGATGAACACTGAAGCTTTCTTT.

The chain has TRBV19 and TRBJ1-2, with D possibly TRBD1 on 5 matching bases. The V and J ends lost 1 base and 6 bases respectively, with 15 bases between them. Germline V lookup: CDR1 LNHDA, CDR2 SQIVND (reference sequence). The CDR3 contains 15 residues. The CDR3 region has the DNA TGTGCCAGTAGTATAGTCCAGGGTCTACCGAATGGCTACACCTTC. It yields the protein CASSIVQGLPNGYTF.

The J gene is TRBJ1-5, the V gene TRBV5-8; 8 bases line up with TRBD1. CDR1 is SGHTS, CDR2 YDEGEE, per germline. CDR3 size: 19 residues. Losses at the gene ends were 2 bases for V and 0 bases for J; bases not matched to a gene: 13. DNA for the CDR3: TGTGCCAGCAGCTTCGCCTCGGACAGGGCACTTTATAGCAATCAGCCCCAGCATTTT. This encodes CASSFASDRALYSNQPQHF.

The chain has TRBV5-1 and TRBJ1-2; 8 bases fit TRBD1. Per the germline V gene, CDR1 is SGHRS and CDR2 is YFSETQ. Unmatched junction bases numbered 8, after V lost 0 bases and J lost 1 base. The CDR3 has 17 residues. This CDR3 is CASSLGGRGRLNYGYTF. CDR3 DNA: TGCGCCAGCAGCTTGGGGGGCAGGGGGCGACTTAACTATGGCTACACCTTC.

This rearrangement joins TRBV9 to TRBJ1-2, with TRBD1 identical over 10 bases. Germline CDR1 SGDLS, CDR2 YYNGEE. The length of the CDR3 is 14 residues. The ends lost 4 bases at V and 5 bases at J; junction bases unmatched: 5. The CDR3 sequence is CASSYGTGVYGYTF. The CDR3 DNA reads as TGTGCCAGCAGCTACGGGACAGGGGTGTATGGCTACACCTTC.

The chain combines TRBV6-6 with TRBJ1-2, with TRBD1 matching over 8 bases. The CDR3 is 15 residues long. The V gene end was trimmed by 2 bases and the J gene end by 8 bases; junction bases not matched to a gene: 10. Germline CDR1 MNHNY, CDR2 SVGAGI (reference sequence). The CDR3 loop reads CASSYREHNRGGYTF. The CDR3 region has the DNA TGTGCCAGCAGTTACCGAGAGCACAACAGGGGGGGCTACACCTTC.

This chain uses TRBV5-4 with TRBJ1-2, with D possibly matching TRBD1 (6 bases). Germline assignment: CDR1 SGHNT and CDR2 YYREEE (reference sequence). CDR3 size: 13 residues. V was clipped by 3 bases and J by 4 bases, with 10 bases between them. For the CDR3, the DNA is TGTGCCAGCAGCTCTGGACAGAGCTATGGCTACACCTTC. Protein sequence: CASSSGQSYGYTF.

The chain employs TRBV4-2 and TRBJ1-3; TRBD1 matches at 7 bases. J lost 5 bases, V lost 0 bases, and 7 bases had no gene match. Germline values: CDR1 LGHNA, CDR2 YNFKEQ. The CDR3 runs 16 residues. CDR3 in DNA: TGTGCCAGCAGCCAAGATGGACAGGCTTCTAGAAACACCATATATTTT. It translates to CASSQDGQASRNTIYF.

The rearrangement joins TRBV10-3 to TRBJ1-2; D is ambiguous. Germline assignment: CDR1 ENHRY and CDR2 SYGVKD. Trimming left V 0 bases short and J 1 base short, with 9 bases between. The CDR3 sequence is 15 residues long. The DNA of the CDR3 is TGTGCCATCAGTGAGTCATCGGGGAATAACTATGGCTACACCTTC. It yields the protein CAISESSGNNYGYTF.

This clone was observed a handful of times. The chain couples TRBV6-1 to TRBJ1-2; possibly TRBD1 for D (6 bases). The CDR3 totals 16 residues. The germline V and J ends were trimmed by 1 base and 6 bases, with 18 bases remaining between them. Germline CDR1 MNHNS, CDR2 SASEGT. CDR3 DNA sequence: TGTGCCAGCAGTGAAGAGGGGGGGGTAGGGTTGAATGGCTACACCTTC. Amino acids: CASSEEGGVGLNGYTF.

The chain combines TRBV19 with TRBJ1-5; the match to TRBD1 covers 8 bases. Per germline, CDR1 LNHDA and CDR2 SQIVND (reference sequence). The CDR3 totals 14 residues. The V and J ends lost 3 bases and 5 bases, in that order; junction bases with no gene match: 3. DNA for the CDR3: TGTGCCAGTAGTATGGGACAGGCGCATCAGCCCCAGCATTTT. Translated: CASSMGQAHQPQHF.

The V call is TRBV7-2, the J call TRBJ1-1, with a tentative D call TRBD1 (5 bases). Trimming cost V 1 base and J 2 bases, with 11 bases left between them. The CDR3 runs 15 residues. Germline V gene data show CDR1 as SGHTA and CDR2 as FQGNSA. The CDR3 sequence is CASSLVGAPNTEAFF. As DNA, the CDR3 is TGTGCCAGCAGCTTAGTAGGGGCGCCTAACACTGAAGCTTTCTTT.

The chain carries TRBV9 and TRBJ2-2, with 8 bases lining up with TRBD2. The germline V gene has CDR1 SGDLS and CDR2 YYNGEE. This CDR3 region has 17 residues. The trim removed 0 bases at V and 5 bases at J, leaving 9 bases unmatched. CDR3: CASSVGVGRAYTGELFF. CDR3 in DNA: TGTGCCAGCAGCGTAGGGGTCGGGAGGGCGTATACCGGGGAGCTGTTTTTT.

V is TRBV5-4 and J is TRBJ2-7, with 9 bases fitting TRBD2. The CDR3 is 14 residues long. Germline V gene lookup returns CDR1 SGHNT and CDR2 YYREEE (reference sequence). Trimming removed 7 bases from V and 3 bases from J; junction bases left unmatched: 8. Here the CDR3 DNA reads TGTGCCAGCGGAGCGGGAGGCTCCTACTACGAGCAGTACTTC. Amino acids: CASGAGGSYYEQYF.

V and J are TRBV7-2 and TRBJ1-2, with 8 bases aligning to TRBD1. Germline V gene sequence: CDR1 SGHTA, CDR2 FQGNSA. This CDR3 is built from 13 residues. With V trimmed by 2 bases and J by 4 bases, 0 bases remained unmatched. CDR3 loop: CASSLQGAYGYTF. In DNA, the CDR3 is TGTGCCAGCAGCTTACAGGGGGCCTATGGCTACACCTTC. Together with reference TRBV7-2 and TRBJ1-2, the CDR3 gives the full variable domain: GAGVSQSPSNKVTEKGKDVELRCDPISGHTALYWYRQSLGQGLEFLIYFQGNSAPDKSGLPSDRFSAERTGGSVSTLTIQRTQQEDSAVYLCASSLQGAYGYTFGSGTRLTVV.

The CDR3 loop is CASSSRLAGDYNEQFF. The CDR3 bases are TGTGCCAGCAGCTCAAGACTAGCGGGCGACTACAATGAGCAGTTCTTC. The V and J genes are TRBV7-6 and TRBJ2-1; 10 nucleotides match TRBD2. The trim removed 4 bases at V and 3 bases at J, leaving 6 bases unmatched. The CDR3 totals 16 residues. Germline values: CDR1 SGHVS, CDR2 FNYEAQ.

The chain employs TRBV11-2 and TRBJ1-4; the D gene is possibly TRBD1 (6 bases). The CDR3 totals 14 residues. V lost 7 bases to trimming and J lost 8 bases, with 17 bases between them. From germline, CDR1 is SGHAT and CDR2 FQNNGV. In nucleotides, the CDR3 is TGTGCCAGCACCCCAGACAGGTTTTCGGAAAAACTGTTTTTT. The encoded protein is CASTPDRFSEKLFF. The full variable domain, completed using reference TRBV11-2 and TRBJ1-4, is EAGVAQSPRYKIIEKRQSVAFWCNPISGHATLYWYQQILGQGPKLLIQFQNNGVVDDSQLPKDRFSAERLKGVDSTLKIQPAKLEDSAVYLCASTPDRFSEKLFFGSGTQLSVL.

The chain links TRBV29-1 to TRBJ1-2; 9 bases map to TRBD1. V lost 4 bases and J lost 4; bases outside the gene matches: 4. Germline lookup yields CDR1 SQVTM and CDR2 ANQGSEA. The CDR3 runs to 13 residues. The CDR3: CSVGGQGSYGYTF. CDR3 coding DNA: TGCAGCGTTGGTGGACAGGGGAGCTATGGCTACACCTTC.

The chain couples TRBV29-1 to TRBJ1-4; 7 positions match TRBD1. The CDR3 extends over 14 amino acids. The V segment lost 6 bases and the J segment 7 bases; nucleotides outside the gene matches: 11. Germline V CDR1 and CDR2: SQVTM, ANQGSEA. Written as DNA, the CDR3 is TGCAGCGTAGCAAGACAGGGAAGAGGTGAAAAACTGTTTTTT. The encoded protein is CSVARQGRGEKLFF.

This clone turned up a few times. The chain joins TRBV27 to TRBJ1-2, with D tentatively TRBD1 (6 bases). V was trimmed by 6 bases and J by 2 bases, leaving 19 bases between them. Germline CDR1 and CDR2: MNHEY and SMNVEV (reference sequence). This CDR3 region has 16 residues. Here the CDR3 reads CASRATTGPVNYGYTF. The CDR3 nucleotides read TGTGCCAGCAGGGCCACCACAGGGCCCGTCAACTATGGCTACACCTTC.

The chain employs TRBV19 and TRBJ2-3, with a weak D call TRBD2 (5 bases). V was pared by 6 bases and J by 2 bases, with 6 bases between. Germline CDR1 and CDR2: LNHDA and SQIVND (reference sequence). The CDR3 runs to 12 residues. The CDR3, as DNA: TGTGCCAGTAGACTAGACACAGATACGCAGTATTTT. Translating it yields CASRLDTDTQYF.

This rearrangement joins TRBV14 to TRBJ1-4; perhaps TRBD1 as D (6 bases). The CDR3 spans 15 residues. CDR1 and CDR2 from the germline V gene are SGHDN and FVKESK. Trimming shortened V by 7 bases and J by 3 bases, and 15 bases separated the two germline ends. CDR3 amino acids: CASNGEGGANEKLFF. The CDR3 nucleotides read TGTGCCAGCAACGGGGAGGGGGGGGCTAATGAAAAACTGTTTTTT. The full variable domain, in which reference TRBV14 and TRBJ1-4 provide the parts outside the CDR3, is EAGVTQFPSHSVIEKGQTVTLRCDPISGHDNLYWYRRVMGKEIKFLLHFVKESKQDESGMPNNRFLAERTGGTYSTLKVQPAELEDSGVYFCASNGEGGANEKLFFGSGTQLSVL.